The 5 T cell receptor beta chains presented below share a single source sample, sequenced in a study of sequential checkpoint blockade in melanoma. The protocol was immunoSEQ multiplex PCR, while the TCRdb copy is restricted to in-frame clones and leaves out a portion. The sample contains around 39,000 clones, 80% to 90% of which appear only once. Treatment here: randomized to nivolumab then ipilimumab (arm A) or the reverse (arm B). Material: CD8+ T cells sorted from blood (inferred from file names), obtained from a patient given nivolumab and ipilimumab in sequence. Receptors originate from a human donor with melanoma.

This rearrangement joins TRBV27 to TRBJ2-2, with TRBD1 matching 7 bases. The ends lost 5 bases at V and 7 bases at J; junction bases unmatched: 10. The CDR3 has 15 amino acids. Germline V CDR1 and CDR2: MNHEY, SMNVEV (reference sequence). This CDR3 reads CASSLWTGFSGELFF. The CDR3 DNA reads as TGTGCCAGCAGTCTTTGGACAGGCTTTAGCGGGGAGCTGTTTTTT.

J is TRBJ2-4 and V is TRBV7-9, with a tentative D call TRBD1 (6 bases). CDR1 is SEHNR, CDR2 FQNEAQ, per germline (reference sequence). The V and J ends lost 8 bases and 7 bases respectively, with 18 bases between them. This CDR3 is built from 14 residues. CDR3 protein: CASSFGETGNIQYF. The CDR3, as DNA: TGTGCCAGCTCCTTTGGGGAAACAGGGAACATTCAGTACTTC. Together with reference TRBV7-9 and TRBJ2-4, the CDR3 gives the full variable domain: DTGVSQNPRHKITKRGQNVTFRCDPISEHNRLYWYRQTLGQGPEFLTYFQNEAQLEKSRLLSDRFSAERPKGSFSTLEIQRTEQGDSAMYLCASSFGETGNIQYFGAGTRLSVL.

The chain joins TRBV7-9 to TRBJ2-1; 7 bases fit TRBD2. Germline V gene sequence: CDR1 SEHNR, CDR2 FQNEAQ (reference sequence). V shed 3 bases, J shed 5 bases, and the junction held 10 bases outside the gene matches. There are 16 residues in the CDR3. CDR3 in DNA: TGTGCCAGCAGCTTCGCTGAGGGACTACCAAACAATGAGCAGTTCTTC. It is translated as CASSFAEGLPNNEQFF.

A remark on this clone: Other nucleotide sequences in the sample specify the same CDR3. V and J are TRBV28 and TRBJ2-7; TRBD2 aligns across 11 bases. The germline V gene encodes CDR1 MDHEN and CDR2 SYDVKM. This CDR3 region has 15 residues. The V and J ends lost 6 bases and 5 bases, in that order; junction bases with no gene match: 9. CDR3 in amino acids: CASRPTSGGAHEQYF. The DNA for the CDR3 is TGTGCCAGCAGACCCACTAGCGGGGGTGCCCACGAGCAGTACTTC.

The chain recombines TRBV10-3 with TRBJ2-1; D possibly corresponds to TRBD2 (6 bases). This CDR3 is 16 amino acids long. Between the trimmed V and J ends, which lost 4 bases and 3 bases, there was a span of 16 bases. Per germline, CDR1 ENHRY and CDR2 SYGVKD. CDR3 residues: CAISGRASDYYNEQFF. The CDR3 nucleotides read TGTGCCATCAGTGGCCGGGCTAGCGACTACTACAATGAGCAGTTCTTC.